These T cell receptor beta chains were read from a single sample in a study of vaccination and CD4 T cells after COVID-19. MiXCR, run by TCRdb on the PCR reads, gives a single entry per CDR3 protein. The sample contains some 14,000 distinct CDR3 sequences, about 55% of which appear only once. These receptors are not linked to any known antigen. The sample taken for sequencing was CD4+ T cells from blood, cultured in vitro. All receptors derive from a human donor who had recovered from COVID-19. Both conserved end residues are part of each CDR3. D genes are given only for firm matches. Where a row states a size, it is once, few, many or the class of an expanded clone; other rows omit it.

abundance: medium-sized
v_gene: TRBV11-2
d_gene: -
j_gene: TRBJ1-2
CDR3nt: TGTGCCAGCAGCTCCCGTGGGGCGCATGGCTACACCTTC
CDR3aa: CASSSRGAHGYTF

abundance: -
v_gene: TRBV24-1
d_gene: -
j_gene: TRBJ2-3
CDR3nt: TGTGCCACCACAGGGTCGAGGGGGACAGATACGCAGTATTTT
CDR3aa: CATTGSRGTDTQYF

abundance: -
v_gene: TRBV5-1
d_gene: -
j_gene: TRBJ2-5
CDR3nt: TGCGCCAGCAGCTTGGCACTAGGGGGCCAAGAGACCCAGTACTTC
CDR3aa: CASSLALGGQETQYF

abundance: once
v_gene: TRBV6-1
d_gene: -
j_gene: TRBJ1-3
CDR3nt: TGTGCCAGCAGCCGAGGACGGTTCGGAGGAAACACCATATATTTT
CDR3aa: CASSRGRFGGNTIYF

abundance: -
v_gene: TRBV10-1
d_gene: -
j_gene: TRBJ2-3
CDR3nt: TGCGCCAGCAGTGACGTGGCTGGCACAGATACGCAGTATTTT
CDR3aa: CASSDVAGTDTQYF

abundance: -
v_gene: TRBV19
d_gene: TRBD1
j_gene: TRBJ1-1
CDR3nt: TGTGCCAGTAGTACCGGGACAGGGTTTGGAGCTTTCTTT
CDR3aa: CASSTGTGFGAFF

abundance: -
v_gene: TRBV15
d_gene: -
j_gene: TRBJ2-3
CDR3nt: TGTGCCACCAGCAGAGATTACGGCCGGGCACTTGATACGCAGTATTTT
CDR3aa: CATSRDYGRALDTQYF

abundance: -
v_gene: TRBV6-5
d_gene: TRBD1
j_gene: TRBJ2-3
CDR3nt: TGTGCCAGCAGTTACGGACAGGGTTGGGGCACAGATACGCAGTATTTT
CDR3aa: CASSYGQGWGTDTQYF

abundance: -
v_gene: TRBV7-3
d_gene: -
j_gene: TRBJ1-2
CDR3nt: TGTGCCAGCAGCTTAACGCTTTCCTTCAGGGAAAAGGGCAACTATGGCTACACCTTC
CDR3aa: CASSLTLSFREKGNYGYTF

abundance: few
v_gene: TRBV11-2
d_gene: -
j_gene: TRBJ1-1
CDR3nt: TGTGCCAGCAGCCCAGGTTTACGTGAAGCTTTCTTT
CDR3aa: CASSPGLREAFF

abundance: few
v_gene: TRBV7-2
d_gene: -
j_gene: TRBJ1-1
CDR3nt: TGTGCCAGCAGCTTAGCAGGGGCCGGCACTGAAGCTTTCTTT
CDR3aa: CASSLAGAGTEAFF

abundance: -
v_gene: TRBV19
d_gene: -
j_gene: TRBJ2-3
CDR3nt: TGTGCCAGTAGCACCTTGGGACTGGGCACAGATACGCAGTATTTT
CDR3aa: CASSTLGLGTDTQYF

abundance: -
v_gene: TRBV6-5
d_gene: TRBD2
j_gene: TRBJ2-5
CDR3nt: TGTGCCAGCAGTTCTAGCGGGGGGGCTCAAGAGACCCAGTACTTC
CDR3aa: CASSSSGGAQETQYF

abundance: -
v_gene: TRBV2
d_gene: -
j_gene: TRBJ1-6
CDR3nt: TGTGCCAGTTCGGAACAGGGAACCTATAATTCACCCCTCCACTTT
CDR3aa: CASSEQGTYNSPLHF

abundance: -
v_gene: TRBV6-1
d_gene: TRBD2
j_gene: TRBJ2-7
CDR3nt: TGTGCCAGCAGTGAACGCTGGACTAGCGGGAGTTACGAGCAGTACTTC
CDR3aa: CASSERWTSGSYEQYF

abundance: -
v_gene: TRBV19
d_gene: -
j_gene: TRBJ2-1
CDR3nt: TGTGCCAGTAGTGCCAGCGGGAATGAGCAGTTCTTC
CDR3aa: CASSASGNEQFF

abundance: -
v_gene: TRBV19
d_gene: -
j_gene: TRBJ2-5
CDR3nt: TGTGCCAGTAGTAGGGCTTACCAAGAGACCCAGTACTTC
CDR3aa: CASSRAYQETQYF

abundance: -
v_gene: TRBV5-5
d_gene: TRBD1
j_gene: TRBJ1-5
CDR3nt: TGTGCCAGCAGCTTGGAGGTTGGGGGACAGTATCAGCCCCAGCATTTT
CDR3aa: CASSLEVGGQYQPQHF

abundance: -
v_gene: TRBV27
d_gene: -
j_gene: TRBJ2-7
CDR3nt: TGTGCCAGCAGTTTACCAGGAGGGGCCTACGAGCAGTACTTC
CDR3aa: CASSLPGGAYEQYF

abundance: -
v_gene: TRBV19
d_gene: -
j_gene: TRBJ1-4
CDR3nt: TGTGCCAGTAGTATATTGGTCTCAAGATACGGGAATGAAAAACTGTTTTTT
CDR3aa: CASSILVSRYGNEKLFF

abundance: -
v_gene: TRBV6-1
d_gene: -
j_gene: TRBJ1-2
CDR3nt: TGTGCCAGCAGTGCCGGGACTTCGGGGGGCTACACCTTC
CDR3aa: CASSAGTSGGYTF

abundance: -
v_gene: TRBV7-2
d_gene: -
j_gene: TRBJ1-1
CDR3nt: TGTGCCAGCAGCCAGTACAACACTGAAGCTTTCTTT
CDR3aa: CASSQYNTEAFF

abundance: few
v_gene: TRBV7-8
d_gene: -
j_gene: TRBJ2-3
CDR3nt: TGTGCCAGCAGTTCTCAGGGGGGAAAGGGCACAGATACGCAGTATTTT
CDR3aa: CASSSQGGKGTDTQYF

abundance: -
v_gene: TRBV6-1
d_gene: -
j_gene: TRBJ1-5
CDR3nt: TGTGCCAGCAGAACTGGGCATCAGCCCCAGCATTTT
CDR3aa: CASRTGHQPQHF

abundance: few
v_gene: TRBV5-4
d_gene: -
j_gene: TRBJ2-3
CDR3nt: TGTGCCAGCAGAGGGGGCACAGATACGCAGTATTTT
CDR3aa: CASRGGTDTQYF

abundance: -
v_gene: TRBV6-5
d_gene: -
j_gene: TRBJ2-1
CDR3nt: TGTGCCAGCAGTTACCTCTCGGGGATTCGGGGCACTGAGCAGTTCTTC
CDR3aa: CASSYLSGIRGTEQFF

abundance: -
v_gene: TRBV20-1
d_gene: TRBD2
j_gene: TRBJ2-2
CDR3nt: TGCAGTGCTAGACTAGCGGGACCCACCGGGGAGCTGTTTTTT
CDR3aa: CSARLAGPTGELFF

abundance: -
v_gene: TRBV19
d_gene: TRBD1
j_gene: TRBJ1-5
CDR3nt: TGTGCCAGTAGTATAGCGGACAGGGCCGGTCAGCCCCAGCATTTT
CDR3aa: CASSIADRAGQPQHF

abundance: -
v_gene: TRBV11-3
d_gene: TRBD2
j_gene: TRBJ2-1
CDR3nt: TGTGCCAGCAGCTTAGACGGGGGGTTGGACAATGAGCAGTTCTTC
CDR3aa: CASSLDGGLDNEQFF

abundance: few
v_gene: TRBV7-8
d_gene: TRBD1
j_gene: TRBJ1-2
CDR3nt: TGTGCCAGCAGCTTAGCGGGACAGGGCTATGGCTACACCTTC
CDR3aa: CASSLAGQGYGYTF

abundance: -
v_gene: TRBV28
d_gene: -
j_gene: TRBJ2-7
CDR3nt: TGTGCCAGCAGTTTATTCCCGGGAGCGCTCTACGAGCAGTACTTC
CDR3aa: CASSLFPGALYEQYF

abundance: few
v_gene: TRBV20-1
d_gene: TRBD1
j_gene: TRBJ1-2
CDR3nt: TGCAACATTGACAGGGGAAATGGCTACACCTTC
CDR3aa: CNIDRGNGYTF

abundance: -
v_gene: TRBV7-9
d_gene: -
j_gene: TRBJ1-4
CDR3nt: TGTGCCAGCAGCCGGGGAGGGGGGAATGAAAAACTGTTTTTT
CDR3aa: CASSRGGGNEKLFF

abundance: once
v_gene: TRBV10-3
d_gene: TRBD2
j_gene: TRBJ2-1
CDR3nt: TGTGCCATCAGGGCTAGCGGGAGCTCCTACAATGAGCAGTTCTTC
CDR3aa: CAIRASGSSYNEQFF

abundance: few
v_gene: TRBV20-1
d_gene: -
j_gene: TRBJ1-1
CDR3nt: TGCAGTGCTTACCCGGGACACACAAACACTGAAGCTTTCTTT
CDR3aa: CSAYPGHTNTEAFF

abundance: few
v_gene: TRBV2
d_gene: TRBD1
j_gene: TRBJ1-1
CDR3nt: TGTGCCAGCAGTGCACAGGGGCCGAAGGATGAAGCTTTCTTT
CDR3aa: CASSAQGPKDEAFF

abundance: -
v_gene: TRBV7-2
d_gene: -
j_gene: TRBJ2-3
CDR3nt: TGTGCCAGCAGCTTAGACGTGGGCTACACAGATACGCAGTATTTT
CDR3aa: CASSLDVGYTDTQYF